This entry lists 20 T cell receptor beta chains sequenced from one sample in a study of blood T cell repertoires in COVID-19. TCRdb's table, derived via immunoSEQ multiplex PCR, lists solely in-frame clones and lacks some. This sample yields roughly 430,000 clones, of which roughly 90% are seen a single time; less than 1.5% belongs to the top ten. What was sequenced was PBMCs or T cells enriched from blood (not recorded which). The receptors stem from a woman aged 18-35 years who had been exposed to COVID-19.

For the CDR3, the DNA is TGTGCCAGCAGCTCCCTACGGGGGGGCTCCTACGAGCAGTACTTC. Its translation: CASSSLRGGSYEQYF. V and J are TRBV7-9 and TRBJ2-7; TRBD2 aligns across 8 bases. The germline gives CDR1 SEHNR, CDR2 FQNEAQ (reference sequence). J gave up 0 bases and V 4 bases, and 5 bases lay outside the gene matches. The CDR3 spans 15 residues.

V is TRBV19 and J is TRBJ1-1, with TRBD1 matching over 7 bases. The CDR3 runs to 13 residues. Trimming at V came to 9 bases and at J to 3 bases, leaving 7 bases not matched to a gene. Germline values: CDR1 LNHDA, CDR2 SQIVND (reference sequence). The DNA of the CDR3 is TGTGCCAGCCAGGGGGTAGAGGACACTGAAGCTTTCTTT. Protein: CASQGVEDTEAFF.

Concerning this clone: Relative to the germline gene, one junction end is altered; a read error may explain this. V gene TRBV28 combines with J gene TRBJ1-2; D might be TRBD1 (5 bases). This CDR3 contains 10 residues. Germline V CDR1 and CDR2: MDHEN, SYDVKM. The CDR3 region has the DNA TGTGCCAGCAGGCGCGGGACGGATATCTTC. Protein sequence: CASRRGTDIF.

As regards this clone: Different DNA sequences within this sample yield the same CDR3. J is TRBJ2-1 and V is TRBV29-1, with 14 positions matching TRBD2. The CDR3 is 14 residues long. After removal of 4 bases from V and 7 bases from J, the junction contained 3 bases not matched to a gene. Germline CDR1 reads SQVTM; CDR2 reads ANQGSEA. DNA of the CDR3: TGCAGCGTTGCGGGGACTAGCGGGAGTAATGAGCAGTTCTTC. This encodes CSVAGTSGSNEQFF.

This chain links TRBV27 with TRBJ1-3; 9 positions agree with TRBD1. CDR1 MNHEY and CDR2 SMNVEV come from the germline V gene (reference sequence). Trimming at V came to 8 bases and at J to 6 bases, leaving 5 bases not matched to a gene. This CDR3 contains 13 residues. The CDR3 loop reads CASWTGDINTIYF. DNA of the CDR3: TGTGCCAGCTGGACAGGGGATATAAACACCATATATTTT.

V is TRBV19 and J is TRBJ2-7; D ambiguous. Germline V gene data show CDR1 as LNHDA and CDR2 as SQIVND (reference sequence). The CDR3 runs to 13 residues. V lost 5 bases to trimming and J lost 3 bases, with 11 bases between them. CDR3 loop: CASSVDFYYEQYF. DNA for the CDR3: TGTGCCAGTAGTGTCGACTTCTACTACGAGCAGTACTTC.

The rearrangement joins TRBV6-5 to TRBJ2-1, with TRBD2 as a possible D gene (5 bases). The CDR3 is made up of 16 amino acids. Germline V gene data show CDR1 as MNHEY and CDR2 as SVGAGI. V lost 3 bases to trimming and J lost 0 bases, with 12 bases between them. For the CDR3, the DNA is TGTGCCAGCAGTTATGGTGGGAGACTCTCCTACAATGAGCAGTTCTTC. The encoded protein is CASSYGGRLSYNEQFF.

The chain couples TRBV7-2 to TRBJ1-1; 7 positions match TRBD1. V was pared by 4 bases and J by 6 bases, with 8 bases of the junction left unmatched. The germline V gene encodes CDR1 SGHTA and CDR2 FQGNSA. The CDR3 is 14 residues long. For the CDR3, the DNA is TGTGCCAGCAGCTACCGACAGGGTTGGTCTGAAGCTTTCTTT. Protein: CASSYRQGWSEAFF. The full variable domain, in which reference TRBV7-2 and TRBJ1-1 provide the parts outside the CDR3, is GAGVSQSPSNKVTEKGKDVELRCDPISGHTALYWYRQSLGQGLEFLIYFQGNSAPDKSGLPSDRFSAERTGGSVSTLTIQRTQQEDSAVYLCASSYRQGWSEAFFGQGTRLTVV.

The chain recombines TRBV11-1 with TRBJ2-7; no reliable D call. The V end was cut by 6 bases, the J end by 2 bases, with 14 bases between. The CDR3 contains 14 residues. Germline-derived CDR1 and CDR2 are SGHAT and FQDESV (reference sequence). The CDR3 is CASSGLAGAYEQYF. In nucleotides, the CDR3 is TGTGCCAGCAGTGGATTGGCTGGAGCCTACGAGCAGTACTTC.

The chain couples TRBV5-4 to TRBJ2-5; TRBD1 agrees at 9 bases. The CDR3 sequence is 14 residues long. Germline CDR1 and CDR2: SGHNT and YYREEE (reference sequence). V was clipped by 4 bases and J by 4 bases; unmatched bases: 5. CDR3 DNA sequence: TGTGCCAGCAGCGGAAGGACAGGGGCAGAGACCCAGTACTTC. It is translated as CASSGRTGAETQYF.

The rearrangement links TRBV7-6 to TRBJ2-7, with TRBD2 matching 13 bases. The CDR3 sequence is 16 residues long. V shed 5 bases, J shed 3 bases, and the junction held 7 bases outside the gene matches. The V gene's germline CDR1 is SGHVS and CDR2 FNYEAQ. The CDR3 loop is CASSPEGLAGDYEQYF. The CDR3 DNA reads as TGTGCCAGCAGCCCCGAAGGACTAGCGGGAGACTACGAGCAGTACTTC.

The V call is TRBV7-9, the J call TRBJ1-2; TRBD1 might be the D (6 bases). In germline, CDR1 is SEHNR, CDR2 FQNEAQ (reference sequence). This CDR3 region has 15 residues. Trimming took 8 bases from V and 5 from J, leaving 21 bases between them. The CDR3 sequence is CASYSTGGGTYGYTF. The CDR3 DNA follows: TGTGCCAGCTATTCAACTGGGGGGGGCACTTATGGCTACACCTTC.

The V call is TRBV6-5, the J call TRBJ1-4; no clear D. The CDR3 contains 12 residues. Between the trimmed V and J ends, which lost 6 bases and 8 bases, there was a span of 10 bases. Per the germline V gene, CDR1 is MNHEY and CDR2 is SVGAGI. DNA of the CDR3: TGTGCCAGCAGATCCAACTCGGAAAAACTGTTTTTT. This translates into CASRSNSEKLFF.

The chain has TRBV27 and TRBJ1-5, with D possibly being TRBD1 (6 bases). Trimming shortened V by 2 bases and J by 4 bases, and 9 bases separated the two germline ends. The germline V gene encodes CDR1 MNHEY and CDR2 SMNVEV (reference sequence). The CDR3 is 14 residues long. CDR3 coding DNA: TGTGCCAGCAGTTTAGACAGGTTTAATCAGCCCCAGCATTTT. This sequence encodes CASSLDRFNQPQHF.

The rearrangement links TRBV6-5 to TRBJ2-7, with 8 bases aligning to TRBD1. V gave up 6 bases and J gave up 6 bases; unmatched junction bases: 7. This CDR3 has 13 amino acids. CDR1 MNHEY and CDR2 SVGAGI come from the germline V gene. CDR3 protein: CASRRTGTVEQYF. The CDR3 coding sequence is TGTGCCAGCAGGAGGACAGGGACAGTCGAGCAGTACTTC.

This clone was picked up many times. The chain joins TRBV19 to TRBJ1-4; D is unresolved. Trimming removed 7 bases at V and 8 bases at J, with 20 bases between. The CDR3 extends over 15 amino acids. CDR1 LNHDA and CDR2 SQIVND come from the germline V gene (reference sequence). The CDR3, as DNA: TGTGCCAGTATTCCTCGGGGATCCCAAGGAGAAAAACTGTTTTTT. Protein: CASIPRGSQGEKLFF.

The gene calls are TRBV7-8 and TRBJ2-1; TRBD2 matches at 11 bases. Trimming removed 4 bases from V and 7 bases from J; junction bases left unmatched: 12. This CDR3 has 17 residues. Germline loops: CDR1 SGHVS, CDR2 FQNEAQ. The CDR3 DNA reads TGTGCCAGCAGCTCTAACATCGGCCTAGCGGGAGGAAATGAGCAGTTCTTC. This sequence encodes CASSSNIGLAGGNEQFF.

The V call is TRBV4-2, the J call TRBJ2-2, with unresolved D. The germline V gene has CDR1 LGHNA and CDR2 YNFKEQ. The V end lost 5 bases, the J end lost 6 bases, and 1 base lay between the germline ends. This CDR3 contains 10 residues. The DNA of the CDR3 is TGTGCCAGCAGCGCCGGGGAGCTGTTTTTT. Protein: CASSAGELFF.

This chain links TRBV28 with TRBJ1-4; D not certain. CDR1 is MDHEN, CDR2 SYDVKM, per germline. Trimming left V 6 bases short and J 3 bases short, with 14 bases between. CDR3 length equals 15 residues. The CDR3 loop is CASRPSPGSNEKLFF. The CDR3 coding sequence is TGTGCCAGCAGACCCTCCCCGGGGTCTAATGAAAAACTGTTTTTT.

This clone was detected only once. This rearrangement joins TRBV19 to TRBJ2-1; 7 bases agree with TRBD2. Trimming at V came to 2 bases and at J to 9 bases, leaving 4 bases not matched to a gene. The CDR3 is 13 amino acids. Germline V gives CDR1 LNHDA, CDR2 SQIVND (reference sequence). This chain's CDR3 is CASSILGGFEQFF. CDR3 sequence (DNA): TGTGCCAGTAGTATACTGGGGGGGTTTGAGCAGTTCTTC.